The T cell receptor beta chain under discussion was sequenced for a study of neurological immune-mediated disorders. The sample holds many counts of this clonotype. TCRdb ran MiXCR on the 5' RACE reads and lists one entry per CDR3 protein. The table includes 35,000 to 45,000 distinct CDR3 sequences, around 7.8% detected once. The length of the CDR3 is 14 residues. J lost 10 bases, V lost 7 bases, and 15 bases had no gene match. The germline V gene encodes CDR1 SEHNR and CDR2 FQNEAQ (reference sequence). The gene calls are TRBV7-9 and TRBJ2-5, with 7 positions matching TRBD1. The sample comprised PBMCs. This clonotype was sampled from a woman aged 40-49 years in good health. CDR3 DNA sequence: TGTGCCAGCACTCCCCGGACAGGAACATGGAGCCAGTACTTC. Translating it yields CASTPRTGTWSQYF.